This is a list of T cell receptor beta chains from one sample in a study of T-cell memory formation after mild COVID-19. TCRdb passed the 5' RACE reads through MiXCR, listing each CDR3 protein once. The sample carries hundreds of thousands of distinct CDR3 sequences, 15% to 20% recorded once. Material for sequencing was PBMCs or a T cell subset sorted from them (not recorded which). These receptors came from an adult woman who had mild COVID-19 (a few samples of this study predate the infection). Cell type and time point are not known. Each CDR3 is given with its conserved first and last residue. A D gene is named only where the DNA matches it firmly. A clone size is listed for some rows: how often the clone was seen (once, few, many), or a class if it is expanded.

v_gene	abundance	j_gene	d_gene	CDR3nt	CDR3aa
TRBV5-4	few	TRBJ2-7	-	TGTGCCAGCAGCTTGGAGGGATTTCGCGAGCAGTACTTC	CASSLEGFREQYF
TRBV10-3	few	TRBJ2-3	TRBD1	TGTGCCATCAGAGAACCGGGACAGGGCCCCTCAGATACGCAGTATTTT	CAIREPGQGPSDTQYF
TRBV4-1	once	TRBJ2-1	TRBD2	TGCGCCAGCAGCCCCGGGGGGACTAGCGGGAGAGGGGAGCGGTACAATGAGCAGTTCTTC	CASSPGGTSGRGERYNEQFF
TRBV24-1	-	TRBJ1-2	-	TGTGCCACCAGTGATTTCCGGGGGGACTATGGCTACACCTTC	CATSDFRGDYGYTF
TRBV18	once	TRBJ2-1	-	TGTGCCAGCTCACCAAGGTGGGTTTATGAGCAGTTCTTC	CASSPRWVYEQFF
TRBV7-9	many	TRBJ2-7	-	TGTGCCAGCAGCCCATTGGGGAAGGGTTCCTACGAGCAGTACTTC	CASSPLGKGSYEQYF
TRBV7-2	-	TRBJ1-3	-	TGTGCCAGCAGCTTAATGCCCGGGACACCGATAAACACCATATATTTT	CASSLMPGTPINTIYF
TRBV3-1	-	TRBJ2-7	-	TGTGCCAGCAGCCAAGGTCTAGAAGGGAATGAGTACTTC	CASSQGLEGNEYF
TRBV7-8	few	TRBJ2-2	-	TGTGCCAGCAGCTTTGGGCATGTGCGGGGGCAAACCGGGGAGCTGTTTTTT	CASSFGHVRGQTGELFF
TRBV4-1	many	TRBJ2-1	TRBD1	TGCGCCAGCAGCCAGGATGACAGGGCCGCCTACAATGAGCAGTTCTTC	CASSQDDRAAYNEQFF
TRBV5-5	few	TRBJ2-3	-	TGTGCCAGCAGCTTCGGGACCCTGCCAACAGATACGCAGTATTTT	CASSFGTLPTDTQYF
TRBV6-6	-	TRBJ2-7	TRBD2	TGTGCCAGCAGCCTGGGACTAGCGGAATACTACGAGCAGTACTTC	CASSLGLAEYYEQYF